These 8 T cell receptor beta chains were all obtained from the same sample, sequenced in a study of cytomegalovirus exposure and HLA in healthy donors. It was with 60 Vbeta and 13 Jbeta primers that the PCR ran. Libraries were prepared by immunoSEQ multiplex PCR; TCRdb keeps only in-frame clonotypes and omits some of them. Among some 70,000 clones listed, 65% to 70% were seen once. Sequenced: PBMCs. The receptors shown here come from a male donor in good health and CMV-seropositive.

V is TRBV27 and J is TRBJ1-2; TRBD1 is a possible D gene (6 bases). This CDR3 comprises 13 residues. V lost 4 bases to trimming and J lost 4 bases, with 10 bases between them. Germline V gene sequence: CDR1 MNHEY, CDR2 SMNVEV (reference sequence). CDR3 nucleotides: TGTGCCAGCAGTTCACAGGGTAGCTATGGCTACACCTTC. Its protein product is CASSSQGSYGYTF.

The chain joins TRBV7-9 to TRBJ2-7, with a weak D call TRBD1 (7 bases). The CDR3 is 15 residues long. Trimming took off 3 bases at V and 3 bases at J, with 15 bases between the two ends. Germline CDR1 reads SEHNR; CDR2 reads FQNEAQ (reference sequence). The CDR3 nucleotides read TGTGCCAGCAGCTTTCTCCAGGGGGGCGGCTACGAGCAGTACTTC. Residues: CASSFLQGGGYEQYF.

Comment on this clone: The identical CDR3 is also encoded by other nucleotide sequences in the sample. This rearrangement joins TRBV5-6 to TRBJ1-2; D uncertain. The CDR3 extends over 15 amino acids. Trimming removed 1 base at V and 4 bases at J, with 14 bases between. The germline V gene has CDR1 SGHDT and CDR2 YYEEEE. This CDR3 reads CASSLRRGLGYGYTF. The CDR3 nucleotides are TGTGCCAGCAGCTTGAGGCGGGGTTTAGGCTATGGCTACACCTTC.

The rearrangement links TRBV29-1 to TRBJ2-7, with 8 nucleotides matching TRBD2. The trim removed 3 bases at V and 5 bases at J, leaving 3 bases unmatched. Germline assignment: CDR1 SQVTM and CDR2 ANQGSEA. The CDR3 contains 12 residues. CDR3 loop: CSVEFGGDEQYF. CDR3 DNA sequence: TGCAGCGTTGAGTTCGGGGGGGACGAGCAGTACTTC.

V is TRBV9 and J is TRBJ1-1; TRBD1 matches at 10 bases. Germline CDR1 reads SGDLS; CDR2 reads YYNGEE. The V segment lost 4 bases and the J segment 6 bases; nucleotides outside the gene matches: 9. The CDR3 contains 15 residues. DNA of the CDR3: TGTGCCAGCAGCCCGCGGTGGACAGGGGGGTCTGAAGCTTTCTTT. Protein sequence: CASSPRWTGGSEAFF. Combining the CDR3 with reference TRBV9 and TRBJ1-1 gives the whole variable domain DSGVTQTPKHLITATGQRVTLRCSPRSGDLSVYWYQQSLDQGLQFLIQYYNGEERAKGNILERFSAQQFPDLHSELNLSSLELGDSALYFCASSPRWTGGSEAFFGQGTRLTVV.

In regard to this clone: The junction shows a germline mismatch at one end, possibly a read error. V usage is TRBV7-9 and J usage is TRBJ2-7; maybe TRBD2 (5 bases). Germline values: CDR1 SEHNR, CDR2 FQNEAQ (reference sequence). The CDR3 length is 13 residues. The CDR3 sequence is CSSSLDGTYEQYF. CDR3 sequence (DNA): TGTTCCAGCAGCCTGGACGGGACCTACGAGCAGTACTTC.

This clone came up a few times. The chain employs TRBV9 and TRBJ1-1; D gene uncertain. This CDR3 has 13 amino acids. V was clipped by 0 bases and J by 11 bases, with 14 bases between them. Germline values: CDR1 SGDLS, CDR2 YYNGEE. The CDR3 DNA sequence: TGTGCCAGCAGCGTAGAAGCTACGACTGGCGCTTTCTTT. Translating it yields CASSVEATTGAFF.

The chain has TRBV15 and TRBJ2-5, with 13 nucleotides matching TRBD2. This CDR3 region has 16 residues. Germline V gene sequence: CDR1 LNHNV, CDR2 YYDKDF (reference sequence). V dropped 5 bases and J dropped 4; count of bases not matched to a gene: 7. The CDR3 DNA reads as TGTGCCACCAGCTTCCCGGGACTAGCGGGACGAGAGACCCAGTACTTC. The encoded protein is CATSFPGLAGRETQYF. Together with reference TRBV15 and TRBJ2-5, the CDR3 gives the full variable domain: DAMVIQNPRYQVTQFGKPVTLSCSQTLNHNVMYWYQQKSSQAPKLLFHYYDKDFNNEADTPDNFQSRRPNTSFCFLDIRSPGLGDTAMYLCATSFPGLAGRETQYFGPGTRLLVL.